This TCR beta chain was identified during a study of T cell responses to AZD1222 COVID-19 vaccine. This clone was counted a single time. The V segment lost 2 bases and the J segment 6 bases; nucleotides outside the gene matches: 2. Germline-derived CDR1 and CDR2 are SGHDN and FVKESK. This CDR3 contains 13 residues. Sequenced by immunoSEQ multiplex PCR; TCRdb stores in-frame clones only, minus some. The sample carries 150,000 to 200,000 clones, 85% to 95% recorded once. The TCR was taken from an adult in good health. The genes are TRBV14 and TRBJ2-7; 9 positions agree with TRBD1. The starting material was peripheral blood, obtained on day 0 of AZD1222 vaccination. CDR3 region: CASSQWTGAEQYF. DNA of the CDR3: TGTGCCAGCAGCCAATGGACAGGGGCCGAGCAGTACTTC. The full variable domain, rest sourced from reference TRBV14 and TRBJ2-7, is EAGVTQFPSHSVIEKGQTVTLRCDPISGHDNLYWYRRVMGKEIKFLLHFVKESKQDESGMPNNRFLAERTGGTYSTLKVQPAELEDSGVYFCASSQWTGAEQYFGPGTRLTVT.